The 14 T cell receptor beta chains given below trace back to one sample, sequenced in a study of identical twins. MiXCR, run by TCRdb on the 5' RACE reads, gives a single entry per CDR3 protein. The sample has fewer than 650,000 distinct CDR3 sequences, under 8.5% seen once; the top ten hold 1.5% to 2%. The sample was also reused in another study, on yellow fever vaccine responses in identical twins.

Sequencing input: PBMCs. These TCRs come from a woman aged 18-30 years in good health.

A few counts support this clonotype. V is TRBV24-1 and J is TRBJ2-2; D may be TRBD1 (6 bases). This CDR3 spans 13 amino acids. Trimming took 9 bases from V and 7 from J, leaving 14 bases between them. The V gene's germline CDR1 is KGHDR and CDR2 SFDVKD. CDR3 residues: CATLEQGSGELFF. In DNA form, the CDR3 reads TGTGCCACCCTTGAGCAGGGGAGCGGGGAGCTGTTTTTT.

This clonotype was recorded a few times. This chain uses TRBV28 with TRBJ2-7; TRBD1 matches at 8 bases. J gave up 9 bases and V 4 bases, and 8 bases lay outside the gene matches. The CDR3 loop spans 13 amino acids. Germline CDR1 and CDR2: MDHEN and SYDVKM. The CDR3 loop is CASSSGQGGRQYV. The CDR3 nucleotides are TGTGCCAGCAGTTCTGGACAGGGAGGTCGGCAGTACGTC.

This clonotype was found many times. This chain connects TRBV14 to TRBJ1-4; maybe TRBD1 (6 bases). The V end was cut by 4 bases, the J end by 0 bases, with 12 bases between. The CDR3 loop spans 16 amino acids. Germline V CDR1 and CDR2: SGHDN, FVKESK. The CDR3 region has the DNA TGTGCCAGCAGCCTTAGACAGGTTGCAACTAATGAAAAACTGTTTTTT. Amino acids: CASSLRQVATNEKLFF.

This clonotype appeared many times. The rearrangement joins TRBV24-1 to TRBJ2-1, with D maybe TRBD1 (6 bases). V lost 7 bases and J lost 1, with 10 bases in between. Germline V gives CDR1 KGHDR, CDR2 SFDVKD. CDR3 length: 14 amino acids. This chain's CDR3 is CATRARGSYNEQFF. The CDR3 region has the DNA TGTGCCACCAGGGCCAGGGGATCCTACAATGAGCAGTTCTTC.

This clonotype was observed a few times. Here the CDR3 reads CASSERAADGSEQYF. The CDR3 DNA follows: TGCGCCAGCAGTGAGAGGGCAGCCGACGGGAGCGAGCAGTACTTC. This rearrangement joins TRBV10-2 to TRBJ2-7; maybe TRBD2 (6 bases). Germline CDR1 is WSHSY and CDR2 is SAAADI. The CDR3 extends over 15 amino acids. The V and J ends lost 2 bases and 6 bases respectively, with 17 bases between them.

This clonotype was found a few times. The chain joins TRBV7-9 to TRBJ2-5; 9 positions match TRBD2. The CDR3 is 16 residues long. Germline lookup yields CDR1 SEHNR and CDR2 FQNEAQ (reference sequence). Trimming took 0 bases from V and 2 from J; bases not matched to a gene: 4. The DNA of the CDR3 is TGTGCCAGCAGCTTAGCCGGCCTAGCGGGACAAGAGACCCAGTACTTC. This encodes CASSLAGLAGQETQYF.

This clonotype has at least ten counts. V is TRBV20-1 and J is TRBJ1-1; maybe TRBD1 (5 bases). V shed 2 bases and J shed 4 bases, with 11 bases lying between them. Germline loops: CDR1 DFQATT, CDR2 SNEGSKA (reference sequence). The CDR3 loop spans 13 amino acids. This chain's CDR3 is CSARQGAPTEAFF. The CDR3 DNA reads TGCAGTGCTAGACAGGGTGCCCCCACTGAAGCTTTCTTT.

This clonotype was seen a handful of times. The chain couples TRBV12-3 or TRBV12-4 to TRBJ2-5; tentatively, D is TRBD1 (6 bases). Trimming removed 3 bases at V and 2 bases at J, with 10 bases between. The CDR3 runs to 14 residues. As DNA, the CDR3 is TGTGCCAGCAGTTTTAGCACAGGGCAAGAGACCCAGTACTTC. Amino acid sequence: CASSFSTGQETQYF.

This clonotype has only a few counts. V usage is TRBV20-1 and J usage is TRBJ1-5, with no clear D. CDR1 is DFQATT and CDR2 is SNEGSKA in the germline V gene (reference sequence). Trimming removed 1 base at V and 6 bases at J, with 19 bases between. This CDR3 contains 16 residues. The CDR3 spells CSARAPPVGRVQPQHF. For the CDR3, the DNA is TGCAGTGCTAGAGCCCCCCCTGTGGGCCGGGTTCAGCCCCAGCATTTT.

This clonotype was seen just once. One base away lies a much larger clone, so this may be a sequencing read error. This chain uses TRBV28 with TRBJ2-7, with D perhaps TRBD1 or TRBD2 (6 bases each). The CDR3 is 13 amino acids. Germline V lookup: CDR1 MDHEN, CDR2 SYDVKM. V gave up 6 bases and J gave up 6 bases, with 15 bases separating them. CDR3 in amino acids: CASSPVRDTEQYF. The CDR3, as DNA: TGTGCCAGCAGCCCTGTGCGGGACACCGAGCAGTACTTC.

This chain links TRBV28 with TRBJ2-7; the D gene is possibly TRBD1 (7 bases). The V end was cut by 6 bases, the J end by 5 bases, with 14 bases between. Germline loops: CDR1 MDHEN, CDR2 SYDVKM. The CDR3 runs 13 residues. The CDR3 loop is CASRPPGGHEQYV. The DNA for the CDR3 is TGTGCCAGCAGGCCCCCAGGGGGGCACGAGCAGTACGTC.

V is TRBV7-9 and J is TRBJ1-2, with D possibly being TRBD1 (5 bases). V was shortened by 2 bases and J by 4 bases, with 11 bases between the two germline ends. Germline CDR1 reads SEHNR; CDR2 reads FQNEAQ (reference sequence). This CDR3 spans 14 amino acids. In nucleotides, the CDR3 is TGTGCCAGCAGCTTACCGGCAGGGAGCTATGGCTACACCTTC. Protein product: CASSLPAGSYGYTF.

The chain is built from TRBV27 and TRBJ2-7, with 9 bases identical to TRBD1. The CDR3 is made up of 14 amino acids. CDR1 and CDR2 from the germline V gene are MNHEY and SMNVEV (reference sequence). The V gene end was trimmed by 7 bases and the J gene end by 6 bases; junction bases not matched to a gene: 10. DNA of the CDR3: TGTGCCAGCAAGGGGCAGGGACAGGGTTCCGAGCAGTACTTC. This gives the protein CASKGQGQGSEQYF.

This clonotype has a handful of counts. The gene calls are TRBV28 and TRBJ2-6, with TRBD2 as a possible D gene (5 bases). The germline gives CDR1 MDHEN, CDR2 SYDVKM. The CDR3 consists of 17 residues. Trimming took off 2 bases at V and 0 bases at J, with 11 bases between the two ends. The CDR3 region is CASSLRGANSGANVLTF. In DNA, the CDR3 is TGTGCCAGCAGTTTACGGGGAGCCAACTCTGGGGCCAACGTCCTGACTTTC.